This T cell receptor beta chain was identified in a study of brain T cells in children with intractable seizures. Time point given: blood from clinic visit 5 months post-surgery; TSC patient then seizure free. Surgery cases with the highest brain T cell transcript signatures were chosen for sequencing. Patients received at least one anti-epileptic drug before surgery. The CDR3 length is 18 residues. Trimming at V came to 5 bases and at J to 0 bases, leaving 8 bases not matched to a gene. Germline loops: CDR1 LNHDA, CDR2 SQIVND (reference sequence). Comment on this clone: The antigen remains unidentified.

Broader study findings: Patients' HCMV serostatus was unknown; virus specificity rests on CDR3 similarity alone.

The data were produced by immunoSEQ multiplex PCR, yet TCRdb's version contains in-frame clones alone and is incomplete. This table holds 340,000 or so clones, roughly 92% found once. This chain links TRBV19 with TRBJ2-3; 13 positions match TRBD2. This specimen was peripheral blood, taken roughly 5 months after surgery. The receptor was isolated from a boy less than two years old with tuberous sclerosis and intractable seizures. CDR3 nucleotide sequence: TGTGCCAGTAGTCTCAGACTAGCGGGGGGCCCCAGCACAGATACGCAGTATTTT. The encoded protein is CASSLRLAGGPSTDTQYF.